The rows below give T cell receptor beta chains drawn from one sample of a study of blood T cell repertoires in COVID-19. Profiling relied on immunoSEQ multiplex PCR, and the TCRdb table lists in-frame clones only, not all of them. Among under 50,000 clones, about four fifths were seen once, and the ten largest hold less than 5%. Sequencing was done on a sample of peripheral blood. The receptor set was obtained from a woman in her 70s with acute or convalescent COVID-19. Both conserved end residues are part of each CDR3. Each record gives: J gene, V gene, CDR3 protein.

>TRBJ2-7|TRBV28
CASSSLARISYEQYF
>TRBJ1-4|TRBV6-6
CASCTPGGASELFF
>TRBJ2-7|TRBV6-5
CASSSPGLSFYEQYF
>TRBJ1-2|TRBV19
CASSEQVQVNYGYTF
>TRBJ2-7|TRBV27
CASTLRLAGPYEQYF
>TRBJ2-7|TRBV12-3/TRBV12-4
CASTPAGELEQYF
>TRBJ2-5|TRBV2
CASDRGRGETQYF
>TRBJ1-2|TRBV18
CASSPSVQFTF
>TRBJ2-7|TRBV15
CATSRDAGSYEQYF
>TRBJ2-2|TRBV6-5
CASKGTGRTGELFF
>TRBJ2-1|TRBV11-1
CASSLAMGLGIGSYNEQFF
>TRBJ2-3|TRBV10-3
CAMAGGGDTQYF
>TRBJ2-7|TRBV19
CASSIDGSSYEQYF
>TRBJ1-1|TRBV6-2/TRBV6-3
CASSYTGQAAEAFF
>TRBJ2-7|TRBV5-8
CASSNGQGGSYEQYF
>TRBJ2-3|TRBV18
CASSPTAVGGPRDTQYF
>TRBJ2-1|TRBV19
CASSIVPGPRPGFF
>TRBJ2-1|TRBV24-1
CATSDYLAGGNEQFF
>TRBJ2-3|TRBV5-5
CASVIDPRRDTQYF
>TRBJ2-3|TRBV28
CAGKTSDRMVDTQYF
>TRBJ2-5|TRBV29-1
CSVGLAGIGETQYF
>TRBJ2-3|TRBV10-3
CAISDQQRRGSSTDTQYF
>TRBJ2-7|TRBV7-6
CASSFGDHYEQYF
>TRBJ2-7|TRBV28
CASTPSGPSYEQYF
>TRBJ1-1|TRBV5-1
CASSLAEDTEAFF
>TRBJ2-1|TRBV19
CASSFFTGTKDNEQFF
>TRBJ1-5|TRBV29-1
CSANKGQGQPQHF
>TRBJ1-4|TRBV19
CASSIPWTGSGEKLFF
>TRBJ2-1|TRBV5-4
CASSPDLSWTGREQFF
>TRBJ1-1|TRBV2
CASSLYTEAFF
>TRBJ1-1|TRBV7-8
CASSWTEVNTEAFF
>TRBJ2-1|TRBV2
CASMERENNEQFF
>TRBJ2-7|TRBV14
CASSQFESGRAIRYYEQYF
>TRBJ1-1|TRBV19
CASSDPGAEAFF
>TRBJ2-5|TRBV19
CASSKRAGRRETQYF
>TRBJ1-4|TRBV3-1/TRBV3-2
CASSQDRGSGNEKLFF
>TRBJ2-2|TRBV7-2
CASSLKAGGWEAGELFF
>TRBJ2-2|TRBV19
CASTRGTVNTGELFF
>TRBJ1-1|TRBV19
CASSIDSQNTEAFF
>TRBJ2-5|TRBV6-5
CASRRGRQYQETQYF